Detailed here is one T cell receptor (beta chain). These data belong to a study of blood T cell repertoires in COVID-19. The overall study: From T cells, B-cell-depleted T cells, or PBMCs came the material, which was cDNA or gDNA.

The authors' processing: Estimation of nucleated cell counts was performed using reference gene primer amplification. Produced via immunoSEQ multiplex PCR; TCRdb's table is partial and in-frame only. For V, J and clone size, that table is used; D and trimming come from the DNA. The sample has around 230,000 clones, more than 80% seen once. Losses at the gene ends were 2 bases for V and 3 bases for J; bases not matched to a gene: 4. This CDR3 has 15 residues. CDR1 is LGHDT and CDR2 is YNNKEL in the germline V gene (reference sequence). The receptor comes from a man younger than 40 who had recovered from COVID-19. The V gene is TRBV3-1 (or the pseudogene TRBV3-2), the J gene TRBJ1-2; 9 bases agree with TRBD1. The source material was peripheral blood. The CDR3 bases are TGTGCCAGCAGCCAACTGGGACAGGGTTACTATGGCTACACCTTC. Its protein product is CASSQLGQGYYGYTF.